One and the same sample provided the 24 T cell receptor beta chains below, sequenced in a study of PD-L1 blockade in urothelial cancer. Time point meaning: pretreatment peripheral blood. Assay: immunoSEQ multiplex PCR; the TCRdb copy retains only in-frame clones and omits some. The sample shows some 57,000 clones, approximately 80% of them seen only once. The specimen comprised PBMCs, sampled around atezolizumab (anti-PD-L1) treatment. The receptors were sampled from a man between 50 and 59 years old with urothelial cancer.

The chain has TRBV7-2 and TRBJ2-7; perhaps TRBD1 as D (5 bases). V was clipped by 2 bases and J by 6 bases, with 14 bases between them. Germline assignment: CDR1 SGHTA and CDR2 FQGNSA. This CDR3 has 14 amino acids. The CDR3 loop reads CASSLLHPGREQYF. The DNA for the CDR3 is TGTGCCAGCAGCTTACTGCACCCAGGGCGCGAGCAGTACTTC. Full variable domain (remainder filled in from reference TRBV7-2 and TRBJ2-7): GAGVSQSPSNKVTEKGKDVELRCDPISGHTALYWYRQSLGQGLEFLIYFQGNSAPDKSGLPSDRFSAERTGGSVSTLTIQRTQQEDSAVYLCASSLLHPGREQYFGPGTRLTVT.

J is TRBJ1-2 and V is TRBV21-1; TRBD1 is taken as the D call from the table, unchecked against the DNA. TRBV21-1 is a known pseudogene. CDR3 length: 14 residues. The CDR3 DNA reads TGTGCCAGCAGCAAAGAGGACAGGGGCTATGGCTACACCTTC. This translates into CASSKEDRGYGYTF.

This chain uses TRBV11-2 with TRBJ1-6; D is perhaps TRBD1 (6 bases). The CDR3 contains 15 residues. In germline, CDR1 is SGHAT, CDR2 FQNNGV. Trimming removed 4 bases at V and 10 bases at J, with 17 bases between. CDR3 protein: CASSSLGGAGSPLHF. In nucleotides, the CDR3 is TGTGCCAGCAGCTCCCTGGGGGGGGCCGGGTCACCCCTCCACTTT.

V and J are TRBV9 and TRBJ2-5; D not resolved. V was shortened by 4 bases and J by 4 bases, with 23 bases between the two germline ends. CDR3 length equals 17 residues. CDR1 and CDR2 (germline): SGDLS, YYNGEE. CDR3 region: CASSPRDSYLSGETQYF. The CDR3 nucleotides read TGTGCCAGCAGCCCGAGAGACTCGTACTTATCTGGAGAGACCCAGTACTTC.

The V gene is TRBV19, the J gene TRBJ2-7; perhaps TRBD2 as D (6 bases). CDR3 length equals 14 residues. Trimming cost V 10 bases and J 1 base, with 17 bases left between them. Germline CDR1 is LNHDA and CDR2 is SQIVND (reference sequence). In DNA form, the CDR3 reads TGTGCCACCACGCTGCGCGGGGATTCCTACGAGCAGTACTTC. Translating gives CATTLRGDSYEQYF.

V gene TRBV6-1 combines with J gene TRBJ1-4; D gene ambiguous. Deletions cut 6 bases from V and 0 bases from J, with 8 bases between. CDR3 length: 14 residues. Per the germline V gene, CDR1 is MNHNS and CDR2 is SASEGT. CDR3 bases: TGTGCCAGCAGGGGCGCAACAACTAATGAAAAACTGTTTTTT. This translates into CASRGATTNEKLFF.

The chain joins TRBV11-2 to TRBJ2-3; D is perhaps TRBD2 (5 bases). Germline V gene lookup returns CDR1 SGHAT and CDR2 FQNNGV. V was clipped by 3 bases and J by 2 bases, with 12 bases between them. The CDR3 is 15 residues long. CDR3 DNA: TGTGCCAGCAGCTTTCCAGCGGCGAACACAGATACGCAGTATTTT. Translating it yields CASSFPAANTDTQYF.

The rearrangement joins TRBV27 to TRBJ2-2, with 8 bases fitting TRBD2. The CDR3 covers 13 residues. The V gene end was trimmed by 5 bases and the J gene end by 13 bases; junction bases not matched to a gene: 9. The germline V gene has CDR1 MNHEY and CDR2 SMNVEV (reference sequence). This chain's CDR3 is CASSPLGGGWLFF. The CDR3 DNA reads TGTGCCAGCAGTCCTCTCGGGGGGGGGTGGCTGTTTTTT.

This chain links TRBV19 with TRBJ1-2; D is perhaps TRBD1 (5 bases). V shed 5 bases and J shed 4 bases, with 11 bases lying between them. The CDR3 is 13 amino acids. Germline CDR1 LNHDA, CDR2 SQIVND (reference sequence). Here the CDR3 DNA reads TGTGCCAGTAGTCCCCGGGGGGGCTATGGCTACACCTTC. Translated: CASSPRGGYGYTF.

This clone was recorded once. The rearrangement links TRBV9 to TRBJ2-1; 12 bases map to TRBD2. The trim removed 4 bases at V and 0 bases at J, leaving 11 bases unmatched. Germline lookup yields CDR1 SGDLS and CDR2 YYNGEE. The length of the CDR3 is 19 residues. DNA of the CDR3: TGTGCCAGCAGCCTGTCTGGGCTAGCGGGGGGGGTCTCCTACAATGAGCAGTTCTTC. It encodes CASSLSGLAGGVSYNEQFF.

This chain connects TRBV29-1 to TRBJ2-2, with a weak D call TRBD2 (5 bases). The CDR3 contains 12 residues. V was pared by 6 bases and J by 5 bases, with 10 bases between. Germline V gene sequence: CDR1 SQVTM, CDR2 ANQGSEA. This CDR3 is CSVFGVTGELFF. CDR3 in DNA: TGCAGCGTCTTCGGGGTGACCGGGGAGCTGTTTTTT.

CDR3 in amino acids: CASLQGPNYNEQFF. CDR3 DNA: TGTGCCAGCCTACAGGGGCCAAACTACAATGAGCAGTTCTTC. The chain joins TRBV6-1 to TRBJ2-1, with 7 bases lining up with TRBD1. CDR1 MNHNS and CDR2 SASEGT come from the germline V gene. J was trimmed by 3 bases and V by 8 bases; bases with no gene match: 7. This CDR3 region has 14 residues.

The chain is built from TRBV5-1 and TRBJ2-5; D ambiguous. The CDR3 contains 13 residues. The V end lost 0 bases, the J end lost 5 bases, and 8 bases lay between the germline ends. Germline loops: CDR1 SGHRS, CDR2 YFSETQ. Here the CDR3 reads CASSLGLVETQYF. CDR3 bases: TGCGCCAGCAGCTTGGGGTTAGTGGAGACCCAGTACTTC.

This chain connects TRBV5-1 to TRBJ2-1, with 9 bases matching TRBD1. Trimming removed 7 bases from V and 9 bases from J; junction bases left unmatched: 14. Germline V CDR1 and CDR2: SGHRS, YFSETQ. The CDR3 has 15 amino acids. The CDR3: CASSWGGQGSFEQFF. As DNA, the CDR3 is TGCGCCAGCTCATGGGGGGGACAGGGAAGTTTTGAGCAGTTCTTC. Filled out from reference TRBV5-1 and TRBJ2-1, the complete variable domain reads KAGVTQTPRYLIKTRGQQVTLSCSPISGHRSVSWYQQTPGQGLQFLFEYFSETQRNKGNFPGRFSGRQFSNSRSEMNVSTLELGDSALYLCASSWGGQGSFEQFFGPGTRLTVL.

The J gene is TRBJ2-7, the V gene TRBV6-5, with no clear D. V lost 2 bases to trimming and J lost 2 bases, with 13 bases between them. This CDR3 contains 15 residues. Germline V gene lookup returns CDR1 MNHEY and CDR2 SVGAGI. CDR3 loop: CASSYQESLTYEQYF. The CDR3, as DNA: TGTGCCAGCAGTTACCAGGAATCCCTTACCTACGAGCAGTACTTC.

This sequence joins TRBV9 and TRBJ2-3; TRBD2 matches at 8 bases. The CDR3 length is 16 residues. Germline trimming cut 0 bases from V and 2 bases from J; bases unmatched to any gene: 5. From germline, CDR1 is SGDLS and CDR2 YYNGEE. The CDR3 nucleotides are TGTGCCAGCAGCGTAGGGCAGCGGGGGAACACAGATACGCAGTATTTT. It is translated as CASSVGQRGNTDTQYF.

This clone was counted a few times. The chain combines TRBV7-2 with TRBJ2-7, with 10 bases matching TRBD1. CDR1 and CDR2 (germline): SGHTA, FQGNSA. The CDR3 consists of 15 residues. V dropped 5 bases and J dropped 1; count of bases not matched to a gene: 5. CDR3 DNA: TGTGCCAGCAGCATCCGGGACAGGGGATCCTACGAGCAGTACTTC. Protein: CASSIRDRGSYEQYF.

This chain links TRBV19 with TRBJ2-1; 12 bases align to TRBD2. Germline V gives CDR1 LNHDA, CDR2 SQIVND (reference sequence). The J segment lost 3 bases and the V segment lost 6 bases, leaving 3 bases of the junction unmatched. The CDR3 loop spans 15 amino acids. The DNA for the CDR3 is TGTGCCAGTAGAACGGGACTAGCGGGCTACAATGAGCAGTTCTTC. It yields the protein CASRTGLAGYNEQFF. Supplemented by reference TRBV19 and TRBJ2-1, the full variable domain reads DGGITQSPKYLFRKEGQNVTLSCEQNLNHDAMYWYRQDPGQGLRLIYYSQIVNDFQKGDIAEGYSVSREKKESFPLTVTSAQKNPTAFYLCASRTGLAGYNEQFFGPGTRLTVL.

The gene calls are TRBV2 and TRBJ2-5; tentatively, D is TRBD2 (6 bases). V lost 6 bases to trimming and J lost 1 base, with 12 bases between them. The CDR3 contains 14 residues. The germline CDR1 and CDR2 sequences are SNHLY and FYNNEI. In DNA form, the CDR3 reads TGTGCCAGCAGCCCGACTAGGGTCCAAGAGACCCAGTACTTC. This sequence encodes CASSPTRVQETQYF.

The chain combines TRBV6-5 with TRBJ2-7; D is ambiguous. Deletions cut 0 bases from V and 0 bases from J, with 6 bases between. Germline CDR1 reads MNHEY; CDR2 reads SVGAGI. CDR3 length: 14 amino acids. The CDR3 DNA reads TGTGCCAGCAGTTACTCGATCAGCTCCTACGAGCAGTACTTC. Amino acid sequence: CASSYSISSYEQYF.

CDR3 in amino acids: CASSSGQGWSNTEAFF. The CDR3 nucleotides read TGTGCCAGCAGTTCTGGACAGGGCTGGAGTAACACTGAAGCTTTCTTT. V is TRBV27 and J is TRBJ1-1, with TRBD1 identical over 8 bases. This CDR3 is built from 16 residues. The V gene's germline CDR1 is MNHEY and CDR2 SMNVEV (reference sequence). V dropped 4 bases and J dropped 2; count of bases not matched to a gene: 9.

V and J are TRBV6-5 and TRBJ1-1, with 7 bases aligning to TRBD1. Germline V lookup: CDR1 MNHEY, CDR2 SVGAGI. This CDR3 comprises 15 residues. Trimming cost V 5 bases and J 2 bases; bases outside gene matches: 8. The CDR3 DNA follows: TGTGCCAGCAGTCCGCCGGGACAGTTAAACACTGAAGCTTTCTTT. Amino acid sequence: CASSPPGQLNTEAFF.

The chain joins TRBV9 to TRBJ2-2, with a weak D call TRBD1 (5 bases). Trimming removed 3 bases at V and 6 bases at J, with 9 bases between. The germline V gene encodes CDR1 SGDLS and CDR2 YYNGEE. This CDR3 has 13 residues. The DNA of the CDR3 is TGTGCCAGCAGCGAGCAGGGCCCCGGGGAGCTGTTTTTT. The encoded protein is CASSEQGPGELFF. The variable domain in full, with the rest retrieved from reference TRBV9 and TRBJ2-2, is DSGVTQTPKHLITATGQRVTLRCSPRSGDLSVYWYQQSLDQGLQFLIQYYNGEERAKGNILERFSAQQFPDLHSELNLSSLELGDSALYFCASSEQGPGELFFGEGSRLTVL.

This clone was detected only a few times. V is TRBV7-3 and J is TRBJ2-2; 10 nucleotides line up with TRBD1. Trimming cost V 1 base and J 2 bases; bases outside gene matches: 7. The CDR3 runs to 18 residues. Germline assignment: CDR1 SGHTA and CDR2 FQGTGA. The CDR3 DNA follows: TGTGCCAGCAGCTTAAGGACAGGGGGGAATCAAAACACCGGGGAGCTGTTTTTT. It translates to CASSLRTGGNQNTGELFF.